This TCR beta chain stems from a study of regulatory T cells in long-lasting Graves disease. General study findings and limits: Analysis covered peripheral blood alone, not thyroid tissue. Persistent Graves' patients showed a TCR diversity that was lower than that of newly diagnosed ones.

The CDR3 extends over 13 amino acids. Trimming removed 1 base from V and 6 bases from J, with 10 bases in between. The table lists this clonotype with many counts. Its antigen is undetermined. Indicated time point: newly diagnosed GD, antithyroid drugs for less than 3 months. The authors made the TCR library using RNA they extracted from PBMCs. Roughly 10 milliliters of peripheral blood were drawn into EDTA tubes. Through Arm-PCR of CDR3 regions and iRepertoire HTBI primers, TCR beta libraries were built. TCRdb independently ran MiXCR on the multiplex PCR reads; one entry per CDR3 protein. The data hold about 360,000 distinct CDR3 sequences, with roughly 16% observed a single time. A further study also used this sample, focusing on T cells in Graves' hyperthyroidism and ophthalmopathy. From that paper: During a first-round RT-PCR of the TCR CDR3, the HTBI primer set was used.

V is TRBV12-3 or TRBV12-4 and J is TRBJ2-7, with D unclear. The sequencing used peripheral blood mononuclear cells (PBMCs), collected at new diagnosis, from a patient treated with antithyroid drugs. The TCR was taken from a woman between 18 and 29 years old with Graves disease. The CDR3 DNA reads TGTGCCAGCAGTTTAGTAGGGATAGGCGAGCAGTACTTC. Translated, it gives CASSLVGIGEQYF.